The clone carrying this T cell receptor (beta chain) was counted a single time. What it recognizes is unknown. CD45RO-negative, CCR7-positively selected cells formed the naive CD8 fraction, excluding terminally differentiated effector memory CD45RA+ cells. TCRdb's table, derived via immunoSEQ multiplex PCR, lists solely in-frame clones and lacks some. The profile shows about 2.1 million clones, 85% to 95% of them singletons. The data originate from a study of shared clonotypes between healthy human individuals. Study details: The study drew on two women and a few men aged 18 to 49 as donors. Broader study findings: A reduction in generation probabilities was seen for non-shared clonotypes relative to those shared by all four donors. Naive subsets generally exceeded memory subsets in estimated richness. Shared across a few donors were roughly 5.3% of the naive CD4 clonotypes.

V lost 3 bases, J lost 5 bases, and 13 bases lay in between. This CDR3 region has 14 residues. Germline lookup yields CDR1 LNHDA and CDR2 SQIVND (reference sequence). Sequencing was performed on naive CD8+ T cells from PBMCs. The receptor's source is a man between 18 and 35 years old in good health. Some clones in this sample may be carry-over from other donors' samples. The V gene is TRBV19, the J gene TRBJ1-1, with D maybe TRBD1 (5 bases). The CDR3 DNA reads TGTGCCAGTAGTATGGGGCAGGGAAGAACTGAAGCTTTCTTT. Translated, it gives CASSMGQGRTEAFF.